This is a list of T cell receptor beta chains from one sample in a study of response to subunit inactivated influenza vaccine. TCRdb processed the RT-PCR reads anew with MiXCR; each CDR3 protein has one entry. The table has hundreds of thousands of distinct CDR3 sequences, about 14% seen once. The material sequenced was PBMCs from blood, taken around 14 days before vaccination. These receptors originate from a man aged 50-60 years who received an inactivated influenza vaccine. CDR3s include the opening cysteine and the closing phenylalanine or tryptophan. The order of the fields is D gene, V gene, J gene, clone size, CDR3 DNA, CDR3 protein. A D gene is named only where the DNA matches it firmly. The listing skips clone size in some rows; elsewhere it reads once, few, many or a size class.

TRBD2	TRBV7-2	TRBJ2-2	many	TGTGCCAGCAGCACACCTAGCGGGAGGGCCGCCGGGGAGCTGTTTTTT	CASSTPSGRAAGELFF
-	TRBV12-3/TRBV12-4	TRBJ1-3	many	TGTGCCAGCAGTCAGGACAGTTTGATCGGAAACACCATATATTTT	CASSQDSLIGNTIYF
-	TRBV7-9	TRBJ2-1	few	TGTGCCAGCAGGTTGCCCGGGGCCCTACGTTCCTACAATGAGCAGTTCTTC	CASRLPGALRSYNEQFF
TRBD2	TRBV20-1	TRBJ2-5	few	TGCAGTGCTAGAGATCATACTGCAGGACTAGCGGCTTTCCAAGAGACCCAGTACTTC	CSARDHTAGLAAFQETQYF
-	TRBV7-9	TRBJ1-2	many	TGTGCCAGCAGCTTATCGGTCAGCCCGTCAGGTGTAGATGGCTACACCTTC	CASSLSVSPSGVDGYTF
-	TRBV15	TRBJ2-2	few	TGTGCCACCAGCAGAGATCCCAAAACCGGGGAGCTGTTTTTT	CATSRDPKTGELFF
-	TRBV5-5	TRBJ2-3	few	TGTGCCAGCAGCAGGGTACTAGACCATACGCAGTATTTT	CASSRVLDHTQYF
-	TRBV14	TRBJ1-1	few	TGTGCCAGCAGCCCCTCAGGGCGAGGAGCTTTCTTT	CASSPSGRGAFF
-	TRBV20-1	TRBJ2-3	few	TGCAGTGCTAGAGTTTCTAGCACGGATACGCAGTATTTT	CSARVSSTDTQYF
-	TRBV6-2/TRBV6-3	TRBJ2-4	-	TGTGCCAGCAGTTACTCAGGGGCGGGAGCCAAAAACATTCAGTACTTC	CASSYSGAGAKNIQYF
TRBD1	TRBV5-1	TRBJ1-4	many	TGCGCCAGCAGCCAGGGACAGGCAAATGAAAAACTGTTTTTT	CASSQGQANEKLFF
-	TRBV7-9	TRBJ2-3	-	TGTGCCAGCAGCTTTGCACAGAGAAGCACAGATACGCAGTATTTT	CASSFAQRSTDTQYF
TRBD2	TRBV12-3/TRBV12-4	TRBJ2-1	-	TGTGCCAGCAGTTTAAGCGGGGGCGTAACCTACAATGAGCAGTTCTTC	CASSLSGGVTYNEQFF
-	TRBV6-5	TRBJ2-7	-	TGTGCCAGCAGTTATGGGCCAGCGACTTCCTACGAGCAGTACTTC	CASSYGPATSYEQYF
TRBD2	TRBV12-3/TRBV12-4	TRBJ2-7	-	TGTGCCAGCACTTGGGGACTAGCGGGCCCCTACGAGCAGTACTTC	CASTWGLAGPYEQYF
-	TRBV20-1	TRBJ1-2	-	TGCAGTGCCCGCGGAGGGCAAGGCTATGGCTACACCTTC	CSARGGQGYGYTF
-	TRBV14	TRBJ2-3	few	TGTGCCAGCAGCCAAGTTAACAGGGATCGGAAAGATACGCAGTATTTT	CASSQVNRDRKDTQYF
-	TRBV14	TRBJ2-4	few	TGTGCCAGCAGCCAAGCAGGGGCCAAAAACATTCAGTACTTC	CASSQAGAKNIQYF
-	TRBV7-2	TRBJ2-5	few	TGTGCCAGCAGCTTAGCGGCGGGATGGGGGCGCCTGATGGAGACCCAGTACTTC	CASSLAAGWGRLMETQYF
-	TRBV29-1	TRBJ2-1	many	TGCAGCGTTGAATTAAGGGGCGGTCAATCTTACTCCTACAATGAGCAGTTCTTC	CSVELRGGQSYSYNEQFF
TRBD2	TRBV6-5	TRBJ2-1	-	TGTGCCAGCAGTTACGACGGTCTAGCGGGAGGCAGTGAGCAGTTCTTC	CASSYDGLAGGSEQFF
-	TRBV15	TRBJ2-3	few	TGTGCCACCAGCAGAGTCGGGAGCGGAACAGATACGCAGTATTTT	CATSRVGSGTDTQYF
-	TRBV28	TRBJ2-5	-	TGTGCCAGCAGTGTCCTGTCTAGAGGGCAAGAGACCCAGTACTTC	CASSVLSRGQETQYF
-	TRBV9	TRBJ2-3	few	TGTGCCAGCAGCGTATGGCTGGGGAGGAACACAGATACGCAGTATTTT	CASSVWLGRNTDTQYF
-	TRBV7-9	TRBJ2-5	few	TGTGCCAGCACCTTAGCAGGGTATTTGGAGACCCAGTACTTC	CASTLAGYLETQYF
-	TRBV28	TRBJ2-1	-	TGTGCCAACAGTCCCTCGGGATATGAGCAGTTCTTC	CANSPSGYEQFF
-	TRBV4-3	TRBJ1-1	-	TGCGCCAGCAGCCAGGAGGGCAGTTGGACTGAAGCTTTCTTT	CASSQEGSWTEAFF
TRBD1	TRBV27	TRBJ1-5	-	TGTGCCAGCAGGGACAGGGGGTTCTATAGCAATCAGCCCCAGCATTTT	CASRDRGFYSNQPQHF
TRBD2	TRBV3-1	TRBJ2-1	few	TGTGCCAGCAGCCAACTAGGGACTAGCAGGAATGAGCAGTTCTTC	CASSQLGTSRNEQFF
TRBD2	TRBV20-1	TRBJ2-1	many	TGCAGTTTTTCGGGTAGCGGGGGGAATGAGCAGTTCTTC	CSFSGSGGNEQFF
TRBD2	TRBV6-2/TRBV6-3	TRBJ2-3	few	TGTGCCAGCAGGGTACTAGCGGGGGCCAGGGATACGCAGTATTTT	CASRVLAGARDTQYF
-	TRBV28	TRBJ2-2	many	TGTGCCAGCAGTTTGCCAGACAAGTCTCCGGCACACGGGGAGCTGTTTTTT	CASSLPDKSPAHGELFF
-	TRBV6-1	TRBJ1-1	-	TGTGCCAGCACCCCCCCCGGGTGGCCCGACACTGAAGCTTTCTTT	CASTPPGWPDTEAFF
TRBD2	TRBV7-2	TRBJ2-2	-	TGTGCCAGCAGCGTGTCCGGGACTAGATACACCGGGGAGCTGTTTTTT	CASSVSGTRYTGELFF
-	TRBV7-9	TRBJ1-4	-	TGTGCCAGCAGCTTGTCCGTTGCGGCTAATGAAAAACTGTTTTTT	CASSLSVAANEKLFF
-	TRBV29-1	TRBJ2-7	few	TGCAGCGTTGAAGGAGGCAGGAGGCACGAGCAGTACTTC	CSVEGGRRHEQYF
TRBD2	TRBV7-9	TRBJ2-1	-	TGTGCCAGCAGCTTTATGGCGGGGGGGCCAAATGAGCAGTTCTTC	CASSFMAGGPNEQFF
-	TRBV9	TRBJ2-3	few	TGTGCCAGCAGCGTGTGGGGACGAGGCACAGATACGCAGTATTTT	CASSVWGRGTDTQYF
TRBD1	TRBV27	TRBJ2-2	few	TGTGCCAGCAGTTTGGTAGGGGGCGGCGGGGAGCTGTTTTTT	CASSLVGGGGELFF
-	TRBV27	TRBJ2-3	many	TGTGCCAGCAGTTTTCTACAGCCTTACAGCACAGATACGCAGTATTTT	CASSFLQPYSTDTQYF
-	TRBV6-5	TRBJ2-6	-	TGTGCCAGCAGTTACGGGGTCTCTGGGGCCAACGTCCTGACTTTC	CASSYGVSGANVLTF
-	TRBV7-9	TRBJ1-1	few	TGTGCCAGCACCCCGGGGGGGGCGCAAACTGAAGCTTTCTTT	CASTPGGAQTEAFF
TRBD1	TRBV5-1	TRBJ2-7	many	TGCGCCAGCAGTTTTTCTGGGACAGGGGGCTACGAGCAGTACTTC	CASSFSGTGGYEQYF
TRBD2	TRBV20-1	TRBJ2-5	-	TGCAGTGCTAGGAGACTAGCGGGAGCCGGAGAGACCCAGTACTTC	CSARRLAGAGETQYF
-	TRBV20-1	TRBJ1-2	many	TGCAGTGCCACTCCAGGCTACTATGGCTACACCTTC	CSATPGYYGYTF
TRBD2	TRBV7-3	TRBJ2-3	few	TGTGCCAGCAGCTGGCTAGCGGGGGGCACAGATACGCAGTATTTT	CASSWLAGGTDTQYF
-	TRBV7-8	TRBJ2-5	-	TGTGCCAGCAGCTTAGAGGCAACCCACCGCGAAACCCAGTACTTC	CASSLEATHRETQYF
-	TRBV11-2	TRBJ1-2	few	TGTGCCAGCAGCACCGACAGATACTATGGCTACACCTTC	CASSTDRYYGYTF
-	TRBV9	TRBJ2-2	-	TGTGCCAGCAGCCCCCGGGACTACACCGGGGAGCTGTTTTTT	CASSPRDYTGELFF
-	TRBV6-6	TRBJ1-1	-	TGTGCCAGCAGTTACGGGATCGGTGAAGCTTTCTTT	CASSYGIGEAFF
TRBD1	TRBV20-1	TRBJ1-5	-	TGCAGTGCTAGAAGGACAGGGGGCAACAATCAGCCCCAGCATTTT	CSARRTGGNNQPQHF